Given below is one T cell receptor (beta chain) in context. Methods used by the authors: Estimation of nucleated cell counts was performed using reference gene primer amplification. TCRdb's copy holds only in-frame clones and misses some; the assay was immunoSEQ multiplex PCR. V, J and clone size derive from that table, while D and trimming were established from the DNA sequence. The table has 150,000 to 200,000 clones, 82% seen once. Germline CDR1 and CDR2: GTSNPN and SVGIG (reference sequence). The CDR3 loop spans 12 amino acids. Between the trimmed V and J ends, which lost 3 bases and 8 bases, there was a span of 13 bases. These data belong to a study of blood T cell repertoires in COVID-19. Study in general: Italy, Spain and the United States were the sources of the convalescent and acute COVID-19 samples.

The clonotype originates from a woman under 40 with acute or convalescent COVID-19. V gene TRBV30 combines with J gene TRBJ1-2; tentative D call: TRBD1 (6 bases). The sample consisted of peripheral blood. The CDR3 DNA reads as TGTGCCTGGAGGTGGGGGCTGGGAGGCTACACCTTC. This translates into CAWRWGLGGYTF. Drawing the rest from reference TRBV30 and TRBJ1-2, the complete variable domain is SQTIHQWPATLVQPVGSPLSLECTVEGTSNPNLYWYRQAAGRGLQLLFYSVGIGQISSEVPQNLSASRPQDRQFILSSKKLLLSDSGFYLCAWRWGLGGYTFGSGTRLTVV.